The table lists the clone carrying this TCR beta chain with a few counts. This sample was included in a study of T cells in Graves' hyperthyroidism and ophthalmopathy. TCR beta CDR3 regions were amplified from RNA. Carried out on the TCR CDR3, a first-round RT-PCR used the HTBI primer set. Via MiXCR, TCRdb re-called the multiplex PCR reads, giving one row per CDR3 protein. The table has about 600,000 distinct CDR3 sequences, about 16% seen once. This receptor was identified in a woman aged 40 to 50 with Graves' ophthalmopathy. The specimen sequenced was blood.

DNA of the CDR3: TGTGCCAGCTCACTGGCTGGGGTGGCCTCTGGAAACACCATATATTTT. Translation gives CASSLAGVASGNTIYF. The chain links TRBV18 to TRBJ1-3; no firm D call. V was cut by 4 bases and J by 0 bases, with 13 bases left in between. Germline V gives CDR1 KGHSH, CDR2 LQKENI. The length of the CDR3 is 16 residues.